A selection of T cell receptor beta chains follows, all from one sample in a study of T cells in Graves' hyperthyroidism and ophthalmopathy. One entry per CDR3 protein, called by TCRdb with MiXCR from the multiplex PCR reads. The sample contains around 450,000 distinct CDR3 sequences, 15% to 18% of which appear only once. The specimen sequenced was blood. These receptors were obtained from a woman under 30 with Graves' hyperthyroidism. CDR3s include the opening cysteine and the closing phenylalanine or tryptophan.

CDR3: CASSLSQGVRGYEQYF
length: 16
V: TRBV18

CDR3: CASSLISSAGLKDEQYF
length: 17
V: TRBV28

CDR3: CASSLGLAGFNYEQYF
length: 16
V: TRBV12-3/TRBV12-4

CDR3: CASSSARETNEKLFF
length: 15
V: TRBV28

CDR3: CASSVNRGPNTEAFF
length: 15
V: TRBV5-1

CDR3: CASSGERLNTEAFF
length: 14
V: TRBV2

CDR3: CASSYVGNSPLHF
length: 13
V: TRBV6-2/TRBV6-3

CDR3: CASSQGLAGVREQYF
length: 15
V: TRBV14

CDR3: CASSYPDKPYGYTF
length: 14
V: TRBV6-2/TRBV6-3

CDR3: CASSGPLNNEQFF
length: 13
V: TRBV9

CDR3: CASSPRKEAEQFF
length: 13
V: TRBV25-1

CDR3: CASSLEVGGDEQYF
length: 14
V: TRBV11-3

CDR3: CATSRAGGNTIYF
length: 13
V: TRBV15

CDR3: CSARLLAGGPGEQFF
length: 15
V: TRBV20-1

CDR3: CASSRDRVGTEAFF
length: 14
V: TRBV19

CDR3: CASSEEETGRSEKLFF
length: 16
V: TRBV2

CDR3: CASSPTDRPYGYTF
length: 14
V: TRBV9

CDR3: CSANIYGFSYNEQFF
length: 15
V: TRBV20-1

CDR3: CASSTGLAGFADTQYF
length: 16
V: TRBV7-2

CDR3: CASRLEYLRGETQYF
length: 15
V: TRBV28

CDR3: CASSLTGQPSYNSPLHF
length: 17
V: TRBV28

CDR3: CACSQGLNTEAFF
length: 13
V: TRBV4-2

CDR3: CASSPRGRDSNQPQHF
length: 16
V: TRBV12-3/TRBV12-4

CDR3: CASSQAGPEQYF
length: 12
V: TRBV3-1

CDR3: CASSDRVPGNTIYF
length: 14
V: TRBV2

CDR3: CASSQGVTPRTELSYNEQFF
length: 20
V: TRBV3-1

CDR3: CSSVAGSSYNEQFF
length: 14
V: TRBV20-1

CDR3: CASSFGTRLATNEKLFF
length: 17
V: TRBV12-3/TRBV12-4

CDR3: CASSRIGYEQYF
length: 12
V: TRBV5-6